This TCR beta chain appears in the sequencing data of a study of T cell changes during pregnancy in multiple sclerosis. CDR3 size: 15 residues. Germline V gene sequence: CDR1 SGHAT, CDR2 FQNNGV. Trimming took 5 bases from V and 0 from J; bases not matched to a gene: 5. Repertoires were generated with immunoSEQ multiplex PCR, while TCRdb's copy carries only in-frame clones and drops some. The table has roughly 100,000 clones, about nine tenths seen once. The sample consisted of peripheral blood, taken after pregnancy. The origin of this receptor is a female donor with multiple sclerosis, enrolled in a pregnancy study. The chain couples TRBV11-2 to TRBJ2-3, with 7 bases aligning to TRBD1. This CDR3 reads CASSRQGASTDTQYF. The DNA for the CDR3 is TGTGCCAGCAGCCGACAGGGAGCTAGCACAGATACGCAGTATTTT.